These 6 T cell receptor beta chains originate from one sample sequenced in a study of shared clonotypes between healthy human individuals (TCRdb year 2020). The library was prepared using the immunoSEQ multiplex PCR assay. TCRdb mirrors the immuneACCESS table, restricted to in-frame sequences. Some clones are absent from its copies; in checked studies, under half trace to an unresolved V gene, and the reason for the others is unknown. The sample records 950,000 to 1,300,000 clones, about 76% of which are singletons. Roughly 1.4% of the sample comes from the top ten. Sequenced material: memory CD4+ T cells sorted from blood. The cell subset or site label corresponds to: CD45RA-negative fraction. The receptors here all came from a man between 18 and 35 years old in good health.

This rearrangement joins TRBV27 to TRBJ2-7; 9 bases agree with TRBD1. Germline V gene lookup returns CDR1 MNHEY and CDR2 SMNVEV (reference sequence). CDR3 length: 15 residues. The junction had 6 bases not matched to a gene; V was cut back by 3 bases and J by 3 bases. The CDR3 region is CASSLVGQGNYEQYF. CDR3 sequence (DNA): TGTGCCAGCAGTTTGGTGGGACAGGGAAACTACGAGCAGTACTTC.

This clone was seen a single time. This rearrangement joins TRBV10-3 to TRBJ2-1; the D is unclear. This CDR3 is built from 12 residues. Germline V gene lookup returns CDR1 ENHRY and CDR2 SYGVKD. Trimming cost V 9 bases and J 5 bases, with 11 bases left between them. The CDR3 nucleotides read TGTGCCATGGCCGGCGCCGACAATGAGCAGTTCTTC. It is translated as CAMAGADNEQFF.

This clone was picked up one time. V and J are TRBV7-2 and TRBJ2-5; TRBD2 aligns across 7 bases. The germline V gene encodes CDR1 SGHTA and CDR2 FQGNSA. The CDR3 loop spans 16 amino acids. V shed 6 bases, J shed 1 base, and the junction held 11 bases outside the gene matches. The CDR3 spells CASSPTSPHFQETQYF. The CDR3 nucleotides read TGTGCCAGCAGTCCGACTAGCCCCCACTTCCAAGAGACCCAGTACTTC. Looking up the rest from reference TRBV7-2 and TRBJ2-5 gives the full variable domain: GAGVSQSPSNKVTEKGKDVELRCDPISGHTALYWYRQSLGQGLEFLIYFQGNSAPDKSGLPSDRFSAERTGGSVSTLTIQRTQQEDSAVYLCASSPTSPHFQETQYFGPGTRLLVL.

The chain links TRBV7-2 to TRBJ2-7; D gene unclear. The length of the CDR3 is 14 residues. Trimming removed 4 bases at V and 2 bases at J, with 12 bases between. The germline CDR1 and CDR2 sequences are SGHTA and FQGNSA. CDR3 DNA sequence: TGTGCCAGCAGCTCCGGTTTGAGCCCCTACGAGCAGTACTTC. Translating it yields CASSSGLSPYEQYF.

The chain uses TRBV5-1 and TRBJ2-3, with TRBD2 matching 8 bases. The V gene end was trimmed by 6 bases and the J gene end by 4 bases; junction bases not matched to a gene: 10. Germline V gene sequence: CDR1 SGHRS, CDR2 YFSETQ. The CDR3 length is 15 residues. The DNA of the CDR3 is TGCGCCAGCACCCCGGGAAGCGGGAGCGCAGATACGCAGTATTTT. Translation gives CASTPGSGSADTQYF. The complete variable domain, with remaining parts taken from reference TRBV5-1 and TRBJ2-3, reads KAGVTQTPRYLIKTRGQQVTLSCSPISGHRSVSWYQQTPGQGLQFLFEYFSETQRNKGNFPGRFSGRQFSNSRSEMNVSTLELGDSALYLCASTPGSGSADTQYFGPGTRLTVL.

The chain links TRBV14 to TRBJ1-2; D is uncertain. V was cut by 1 base and J by 6 bases, with 12 bases left in between. The germline CDR1 and CDR2 sequences are SGHDN and FVKESK. The CDR3 extends over 14 amino acids. The CDR3 nucleotides are TGTGCCAGCAGCCAAGTTGATAGGGATCATGGCTACACCTTC. Its translation: CASSQVDRDHGYTF.